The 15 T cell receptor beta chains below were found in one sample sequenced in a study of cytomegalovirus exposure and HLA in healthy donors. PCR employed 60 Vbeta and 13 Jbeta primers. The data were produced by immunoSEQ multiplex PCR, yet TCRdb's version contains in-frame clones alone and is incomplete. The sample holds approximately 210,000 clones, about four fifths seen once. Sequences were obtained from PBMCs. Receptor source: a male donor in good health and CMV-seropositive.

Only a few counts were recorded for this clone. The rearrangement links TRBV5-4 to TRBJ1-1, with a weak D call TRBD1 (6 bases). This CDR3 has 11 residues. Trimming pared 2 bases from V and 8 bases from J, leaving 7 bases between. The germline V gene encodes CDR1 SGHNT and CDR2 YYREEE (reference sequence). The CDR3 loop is CASSFDREAFF. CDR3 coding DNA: TGTGCCAGCAGCTTCGACAGGGAAGCTTTCTTT.

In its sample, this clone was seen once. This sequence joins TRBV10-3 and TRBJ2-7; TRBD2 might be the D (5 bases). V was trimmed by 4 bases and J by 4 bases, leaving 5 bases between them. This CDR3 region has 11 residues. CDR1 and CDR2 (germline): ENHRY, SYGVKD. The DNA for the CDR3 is TGTGCCATCAGTGGAGGGTACGAGCAGTACTTC. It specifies CAISGGYEQYF.

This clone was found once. CDR3 DNA sequence: TGTGCCAGCAGCGTAGTCGGGTTCACAGATACGCAGTATTTT. Amino acid sequence: CASSVVGFTDTQYF. The genes are TRBV9 and TRBJ2-3; D call uncertain. Deletions cut 0 bases from V and 2 bases from J, with 7 bases between. There are 14 residues in the CDR3. CDR1 SGDLS and CDR2 YYNGEE come from the germline V gene.

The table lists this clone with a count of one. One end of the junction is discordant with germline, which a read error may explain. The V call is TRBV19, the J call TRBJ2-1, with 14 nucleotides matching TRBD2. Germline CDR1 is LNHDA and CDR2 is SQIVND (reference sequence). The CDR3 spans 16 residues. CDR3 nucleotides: TGTGCCGGTAGTTCCCGAAAAGGACTAGCGGGAGGCGAGCAGTTCTTC. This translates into CAGSSRKGLAGGEQFF.

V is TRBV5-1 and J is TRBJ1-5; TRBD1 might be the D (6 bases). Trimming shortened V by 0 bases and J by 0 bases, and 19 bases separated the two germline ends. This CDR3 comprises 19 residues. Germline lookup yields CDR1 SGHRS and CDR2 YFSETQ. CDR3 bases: TGCGCCAGCAGCTTGGGCCCCAACAGGGCCCTAAATAGCAATCAGCCCCAGCATTTT. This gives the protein CASSLGPNRALNSNQPQHF.

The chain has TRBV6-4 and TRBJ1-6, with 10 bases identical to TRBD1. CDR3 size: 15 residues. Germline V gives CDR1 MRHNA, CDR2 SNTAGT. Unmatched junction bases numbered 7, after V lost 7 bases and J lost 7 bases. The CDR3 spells CASTPGTGVNSPLHF. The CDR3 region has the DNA TGTGCCAGCACCCCCGGGACAGGGGTGAATTCACCCCTCCACTTT.

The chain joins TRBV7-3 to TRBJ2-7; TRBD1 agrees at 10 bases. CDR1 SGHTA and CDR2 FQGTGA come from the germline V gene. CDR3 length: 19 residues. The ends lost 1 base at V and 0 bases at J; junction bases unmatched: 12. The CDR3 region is CASSLRRDRGWNNSYEQYF. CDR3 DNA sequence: TGTGCCAGCAGCTTAAGACGGGACAGGGGCTGGAATAACTCCTACGAGCAGTACTTC.

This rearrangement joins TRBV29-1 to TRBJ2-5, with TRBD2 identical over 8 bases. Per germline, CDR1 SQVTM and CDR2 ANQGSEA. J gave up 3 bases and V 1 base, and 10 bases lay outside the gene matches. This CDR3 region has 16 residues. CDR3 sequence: CSVEGGERAGEETQYF. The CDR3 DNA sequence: TGCAGCGTTGAAGGTGGAGAGCGAGCGGGAGAAGAGACCCAGTACTTC.

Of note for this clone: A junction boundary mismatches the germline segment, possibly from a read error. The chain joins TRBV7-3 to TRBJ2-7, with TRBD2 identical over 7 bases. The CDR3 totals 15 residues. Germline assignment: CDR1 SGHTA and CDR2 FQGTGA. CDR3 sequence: CSSSLPAGPSYEQYF. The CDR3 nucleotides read TGTTCCAGCAGCTTACCAGCGGGGCCCTCCTACGAGCAGTACTTC. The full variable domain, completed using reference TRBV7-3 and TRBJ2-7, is GAGVSQTPSNKVTEKGKYVELRCDPISGHTALYWYRQSLGQGPEFLIYFQGTGAADDSGLPNDRFFAVRPEGSVSTLKIQRTERGDSAVYLCSSSLPAGPSYEQYFGPGTRLTVT.

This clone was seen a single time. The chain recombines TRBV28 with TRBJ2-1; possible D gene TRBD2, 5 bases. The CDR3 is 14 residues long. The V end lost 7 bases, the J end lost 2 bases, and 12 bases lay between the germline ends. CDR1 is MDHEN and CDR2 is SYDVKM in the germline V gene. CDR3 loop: CASTGVGPYNEQFF. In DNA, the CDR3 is TGTGCCAGCACCGGGGTGGGCCCCTACAATGAGCAGTTCTTC.

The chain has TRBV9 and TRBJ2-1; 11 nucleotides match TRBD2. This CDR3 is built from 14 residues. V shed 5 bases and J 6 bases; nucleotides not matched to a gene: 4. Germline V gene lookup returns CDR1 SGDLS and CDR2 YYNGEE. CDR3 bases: TGTGCCAGCAGTAGCGGGGGGGCGGTCAATGAGCAGTTCTTC. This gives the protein CASSSGGAVNEQFF.

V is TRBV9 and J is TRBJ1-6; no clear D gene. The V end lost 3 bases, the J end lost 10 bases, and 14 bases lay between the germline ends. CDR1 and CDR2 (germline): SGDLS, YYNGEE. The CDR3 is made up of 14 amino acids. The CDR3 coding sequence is TGTGCCAGCAGCGCGTGGAGTGGGGAGTCACCCCTCCACTTT. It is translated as CASSAWSGESPLHF.

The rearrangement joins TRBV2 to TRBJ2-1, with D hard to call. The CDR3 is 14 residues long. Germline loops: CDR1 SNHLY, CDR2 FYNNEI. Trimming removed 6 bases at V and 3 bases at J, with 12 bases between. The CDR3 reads CASREISGYNEQFF. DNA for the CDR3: TGTGCCAGCAGAGAGATCTCGGGCTACAATGAGCAGTTCTTC.

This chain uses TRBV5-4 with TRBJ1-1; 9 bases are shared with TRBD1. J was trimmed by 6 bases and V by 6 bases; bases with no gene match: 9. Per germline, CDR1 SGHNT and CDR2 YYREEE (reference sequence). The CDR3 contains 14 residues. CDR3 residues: CASTLGQGVSEAFF. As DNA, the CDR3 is TGTGCCAGCACCCTGGGACAGGGTGTCTCTGAAGCTTTCTTT.

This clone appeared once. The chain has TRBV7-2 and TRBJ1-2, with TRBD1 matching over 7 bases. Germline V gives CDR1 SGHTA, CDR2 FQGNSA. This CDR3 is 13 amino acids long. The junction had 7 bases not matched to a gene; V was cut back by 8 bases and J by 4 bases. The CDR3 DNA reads TGTGCCAGCGGACAGGCCTCTACCTATGGCTACACCTTC. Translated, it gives CASGQASTYGYTF.